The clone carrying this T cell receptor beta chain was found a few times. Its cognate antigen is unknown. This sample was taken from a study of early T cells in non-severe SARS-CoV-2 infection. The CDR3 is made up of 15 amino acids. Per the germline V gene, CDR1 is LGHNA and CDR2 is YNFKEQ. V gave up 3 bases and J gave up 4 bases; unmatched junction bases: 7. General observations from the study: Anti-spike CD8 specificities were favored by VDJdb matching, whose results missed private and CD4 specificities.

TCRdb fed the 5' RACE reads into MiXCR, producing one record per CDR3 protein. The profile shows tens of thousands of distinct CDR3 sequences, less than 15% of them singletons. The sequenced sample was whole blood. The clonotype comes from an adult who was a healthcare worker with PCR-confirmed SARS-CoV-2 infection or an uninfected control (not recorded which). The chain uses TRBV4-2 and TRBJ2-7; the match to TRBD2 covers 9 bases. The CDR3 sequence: CASSHFSGSRYEQYF. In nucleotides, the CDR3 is TGTGCCAGCAGCCACTTTAGCGGGAGTCGGTACGAGCAGTACTTC.